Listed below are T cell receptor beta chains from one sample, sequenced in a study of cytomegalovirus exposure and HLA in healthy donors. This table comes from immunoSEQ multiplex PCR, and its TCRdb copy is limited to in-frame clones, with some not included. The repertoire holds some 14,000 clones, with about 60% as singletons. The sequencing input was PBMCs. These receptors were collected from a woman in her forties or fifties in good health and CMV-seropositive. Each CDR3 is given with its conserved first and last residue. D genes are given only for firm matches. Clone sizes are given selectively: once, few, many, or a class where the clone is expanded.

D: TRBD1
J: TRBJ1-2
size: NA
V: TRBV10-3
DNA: TGTGCCATCACCCCGGACAGGGGGGGATATGGCTACACCTTC
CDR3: CAITPDRGGYGYTF

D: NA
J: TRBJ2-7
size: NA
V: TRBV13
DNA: TGTGCCAGCAGCTTGAGGCTAGCCCACGAGCAGTACTTC
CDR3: CASSLRLAHEQYF

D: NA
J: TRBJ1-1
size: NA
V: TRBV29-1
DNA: TGCAGCGTTTCACAGGTATTGAACACTGAAGCTTTCTTT
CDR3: CSVSQVLNTEAFF

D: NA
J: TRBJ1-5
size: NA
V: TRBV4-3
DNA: TGCGCCAGCAGCCAAGAATTGGGGGGGAACCAGCCCCAGCATTTT
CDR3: CASSQELGGNQPQHF

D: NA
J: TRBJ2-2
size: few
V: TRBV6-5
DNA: TGTGCCAGCAGCCGCAGGGTTCCTCACGGGGAGCTGTTTTTT
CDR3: CASSRRVPHGELFF

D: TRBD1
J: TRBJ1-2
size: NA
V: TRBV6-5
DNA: TGTGCCAGCAGTCTCCGACAGGGCTATGGCTACACCTTC
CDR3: CASSLRQGYGYTF

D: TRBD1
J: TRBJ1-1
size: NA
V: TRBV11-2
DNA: TGTGCCAGCAGCCGCCAGGACAGGCTGACTGAAGCTTTCTTT
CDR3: CASSRQDRLTEAFF

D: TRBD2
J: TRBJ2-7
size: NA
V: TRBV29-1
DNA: TGCAGCGTGGAAGTAGCGGGATATGGGTCCTACGAGCAGTACTTC
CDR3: CSVEVAGYGSYEQYF

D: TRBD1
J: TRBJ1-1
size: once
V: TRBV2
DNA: TGTGCCAGCAGCCTCGGGACAGGGTACGGTGAAGCTTTCTTT
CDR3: CASSLGTGYGEAFF

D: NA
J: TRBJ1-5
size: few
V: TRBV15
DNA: TGTGCCACCAGCAGAGATCCTAAGCAGCCCCAGCATTTT
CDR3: CATSRDPKQPQHF

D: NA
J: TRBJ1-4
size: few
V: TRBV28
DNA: TGTGCCAGCAGTCCGCAGGGGTTTGATGAACTGTTTTTT
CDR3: CASSPQGFDELFF

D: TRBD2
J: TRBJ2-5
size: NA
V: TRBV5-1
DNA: TGCGCCAGCGGAGAGACTAGCGGGGAAGAGACCCAGTACTTC
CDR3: CASGETSGEETQYF

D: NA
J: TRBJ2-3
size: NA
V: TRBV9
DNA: TGTGCCAGCAGCGTAGCCGGGGATAGCACAGATACGCAGTATTTT
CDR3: CASSVAGDSTDTQYF

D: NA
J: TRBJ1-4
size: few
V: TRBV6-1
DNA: TGTGCCAGCAGTATACGAGCCGGGGATAATGAAAAACTGTTTTTT
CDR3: CASSIRAGDNEKLFF

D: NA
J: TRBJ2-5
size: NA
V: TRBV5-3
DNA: TGTGCCAGAAGGGACTGGGAATCTCAAGAGACCCAGTACTTC
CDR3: CARRDWESQETQYF

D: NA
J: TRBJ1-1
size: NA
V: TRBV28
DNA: TGTGCCAGCAGTCTGGCTTTTGAAGCTTTCTTT
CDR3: CASSLAFEAFF

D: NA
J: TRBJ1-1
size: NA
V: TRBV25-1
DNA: TGTGCCAGCAGCCAGAACACTGAAGCTTTCTTT
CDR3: CASSQNTEAFF

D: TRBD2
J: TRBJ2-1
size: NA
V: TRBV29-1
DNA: TGCAGCGTCTCACTAGCGGGAGCGGGTGAGCAGTTCTTC
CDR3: CSVSLAGAGEQFF

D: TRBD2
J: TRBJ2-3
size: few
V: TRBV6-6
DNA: TGTGCCAGCAGCGTTGGTAGCGGGAGGGGAGATACGCAGTATTTT
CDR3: CASSVGSGRGDTQYF

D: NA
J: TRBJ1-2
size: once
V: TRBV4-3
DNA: TGCGCCAGCAGCCAAGTCCTCGCGGGGAATGTTGGCTACACCTTC
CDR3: CASSQVLAGNVGYTF

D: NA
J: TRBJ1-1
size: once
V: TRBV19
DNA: TGTGCCAGTAGTGTCAGGGGCACTGAAGCTTTCTTT
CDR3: CASSVRGTEAFF

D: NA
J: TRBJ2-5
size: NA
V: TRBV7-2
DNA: TGTGCCAGCAGCTTAGACCGCGAGGGGGAAGAGACCCAGTACTTC
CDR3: CASSLDREGEETQYF

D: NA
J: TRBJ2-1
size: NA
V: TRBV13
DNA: TGTGCCAGCAGCTTAGTTACAGGGTCTGGTGATGAGCAGTTCTTC
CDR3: CASSLVTGSGDEQFF

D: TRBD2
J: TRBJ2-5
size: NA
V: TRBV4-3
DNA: TGCGCCAGCAGCCAAGATATAGGGCTAGCGGGAGGGAGGGGGACCCAGTACTTC
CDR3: CASSQDIGLAGGRGTQYF

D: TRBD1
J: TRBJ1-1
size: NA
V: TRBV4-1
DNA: TGCGCCAGCAGCTCCCGACAGGGGGCTCGGGGCACTGAAGCTTTCTTT
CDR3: CASSSRQGARGTEAFF

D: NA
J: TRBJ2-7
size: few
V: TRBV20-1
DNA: TGCAGTGCTAGCTCTAGCGTTGAGCAGTACTTC
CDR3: CSASSSVEQYF

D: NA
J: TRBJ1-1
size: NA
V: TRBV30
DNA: TGTGCCGGACAGACCTACACTGAAGCTTTCTTT
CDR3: CAGQTYTEAFF

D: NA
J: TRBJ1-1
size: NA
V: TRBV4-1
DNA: TGCGCCAGCAGCCAAGAGCTTGGACAGATGAACACTGAAGCTTTCTTT
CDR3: CASSQELGQMNTEAFF

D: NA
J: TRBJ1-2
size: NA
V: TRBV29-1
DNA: TGCAGCGTTATGCAGGGGCAGGAGGGCTACACCTTC
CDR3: CSVMQGQEGYTF

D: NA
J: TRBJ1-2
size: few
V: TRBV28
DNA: TGTGCCAGCAGTTTAGAGAGGGATGCTGGCTACACCTTC
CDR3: CASSLERDAGYTF

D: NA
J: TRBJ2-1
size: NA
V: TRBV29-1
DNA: TGCAGCGTTGGGGGCCAACTGCTTATCTCCTACAATGAGCAGTTCTTC
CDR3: CSVGGQLLISYNEQFF

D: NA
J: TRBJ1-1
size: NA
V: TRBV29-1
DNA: TGCAGCGTTGAATATTTGAACACTGAAGCTTTCTTT
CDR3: CSVEYLNTEAFF

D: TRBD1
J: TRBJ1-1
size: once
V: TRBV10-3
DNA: TGTGCCATCAGTGAGTCGAAGACAGGGTGGACTGAAGCTTTCTTT
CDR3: CAISESKTGWTEAFF

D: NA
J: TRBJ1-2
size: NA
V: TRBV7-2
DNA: TGTGCCAGCGCTGGGGGGTTCTATGGCTACACCTTC
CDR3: CASAGGFYGYTF

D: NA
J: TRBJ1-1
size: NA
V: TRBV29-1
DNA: TGCAGCGTTCGGGATCCGGGCACTGAAGCTTTCTTT
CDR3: CSVRDPGTEAFF

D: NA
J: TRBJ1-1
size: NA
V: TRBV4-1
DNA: TGCGCCAGCAGCCAAGATGGTCGGGTGAACACTGAAGCTTTCTTT
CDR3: CASSQDGRVNTEAFF

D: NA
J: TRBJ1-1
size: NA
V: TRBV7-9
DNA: TGTGCCAGCAGCCTACTCCAGGGGAGTGAAGCTTTCTTT
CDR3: CASSLLQGSEAFF

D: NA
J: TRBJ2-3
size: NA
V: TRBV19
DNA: TGTGCCAGTAGAACTGGGGCGGGGGATACGCAGTATTTT
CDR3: CASRTGAGDTQYF

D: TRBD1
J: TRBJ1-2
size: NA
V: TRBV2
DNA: TGTGCCAGCAGGACAGGGGCTAATGGCTACACCTTC
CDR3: CASRTGANGYTF

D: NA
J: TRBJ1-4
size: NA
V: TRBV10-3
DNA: TGTGCCATCAGCACAGGGTCGGAAAGTGAAAAACTGTTTTTT
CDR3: CAISTGSESEKLFF

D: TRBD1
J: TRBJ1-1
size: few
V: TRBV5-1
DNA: TGCGCCAGCAGCCCGGGGACAGGGGACACTGAAGCTTTCTTT
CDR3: CASSPGTGDTEAFF

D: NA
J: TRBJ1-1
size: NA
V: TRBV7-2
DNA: TGTGCCAGTCTTGAGGGCAGGAGCACTGAAGCTTTCTTT
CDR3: CASLEGRSTEAFF

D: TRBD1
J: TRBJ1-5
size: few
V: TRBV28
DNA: TGTGCCAGCATCCAATTAGGACAGGGGGTTTTTCAGCCCCAGCATTTT
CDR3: CASIQLGQGVFQPQHF

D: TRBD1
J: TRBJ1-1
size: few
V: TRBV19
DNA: TGTGCCAGTAGTATAGGCAGGGGGTCTGAAGCTTTCTTT
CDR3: CASSIGRGSEAFF

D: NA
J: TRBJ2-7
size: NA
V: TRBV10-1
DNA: TGCGCCAGCAGCGAACTACAGGGCGAGCAGTACTTC
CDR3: CASSELQGEQYF

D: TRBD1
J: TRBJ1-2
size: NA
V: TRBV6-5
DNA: TGTGCCAGCGGACAGGGTAGGGGCTACACCTTC
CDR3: CASGQGRGYTF

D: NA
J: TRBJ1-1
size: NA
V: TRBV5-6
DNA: TGTGCCAGCAGAACGGACAGAAACACTGAAGCTTTCTTT
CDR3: CASRTDRNTEAFF

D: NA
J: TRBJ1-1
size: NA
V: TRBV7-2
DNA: TGTGCCAGCAGCTTAAAAACAACCCTTGAAGCTTTCTTT
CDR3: CASSLKTTLEAFF